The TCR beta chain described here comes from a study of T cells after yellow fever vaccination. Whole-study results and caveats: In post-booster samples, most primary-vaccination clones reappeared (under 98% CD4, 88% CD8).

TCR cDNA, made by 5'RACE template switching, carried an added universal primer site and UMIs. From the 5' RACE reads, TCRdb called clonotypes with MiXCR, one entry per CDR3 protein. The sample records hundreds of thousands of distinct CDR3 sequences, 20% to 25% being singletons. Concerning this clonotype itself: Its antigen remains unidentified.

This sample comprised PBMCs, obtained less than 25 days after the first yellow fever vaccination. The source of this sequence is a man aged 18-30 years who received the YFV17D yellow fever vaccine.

CDR3 DNA sequence: TGTGCCAGCAGCTTAGAACAAGCGAACACTGAAGCTTTCTTT. This sequence encodes CASSLEQANTEAFF. The chain combines TRBV7-9 with TRBJ1-1; D is uncertain. The CDR3 has 14 amino acids. Germline lookup yields CDR1 SEHNR and CDR2 FQNEAQ (reference sequence). Trimming removed 1 base from V and 1 base from J, with 7 bases in between.